Listed here are 5 T cell receptor beta chains from one sample, sequenced in a study of CD8+ T cells in alopecia areata. Investigators isolated RNA and reverse transcribed it into cDNA to act as the sequencing template. Repertoires were generated with immunoSEQ multiplex PCR, while TCRdb's copy carries only in-frame clones and drops some. In the table there are about 200,000 clones, 56% of which are singletons. The source material was CD8+ T cells sorted from blood. The receptors here all came from a human donor in good health.

The chain couples TRBV4-1 to TRBJ1-2; 7 positions match TRBD1. Losses at the gene ends were 7 bases for V and 0 bases for J; bases not matched to a gene: 8. The CDR3 consists of 15 residues. Germline V CDR1 and CDR2: MGHRA, YSYEKL. The CDR3 DNA follows: TGCGCCAGCATCCCAAGACAGGGAACTAACTATGGCTACACCTTC. Its protein product is CASIPRQGTNYGYTF.

The V call is TRBV13, the J call TRBJ2-7, with a weak D call TRBD1 (5 bases). The CDR3 has 14 amino acids. The germline V and J ends were trimmed by 0 bases and 6 bases, with 12 bases remaining between them. Germline values: CDR1 PRHDT, CDR2 FYEKMQ (reference sequence). CDR3 sequence (DNA): TGTGCCAGCAGCTTAGGCCCGACACAGGCCGAGCAGTACTTC. It is translated as CASSLGPTQAEQYF.

V and J are TRBV29-1 and TRBJ2-1, with no clear D. Germline assignment: CDR1 SQVTM and CDR2 ANQGSEA. The CDR3 is 14 amino acids. Trimming removed 1 base at V and 0 bases at J, with 7 bases between. In nucleotides, the CDR3 is TGCAGCGTTGAAGGTGTTCTCTCCTACAATGAGCAGTTCTTC. Amino acid sequence: CSVEGVLSYNEQFF.

The V call is TRBV23-1, the J call TRBJ1-2; D is unresolved. TRBV23-1 is sorted into the ORF group, with uncertain function. The length of the CDR3 is 11 residues. Trimming took 7 bases from V and 7 from J, leaving 10 bases between them. CDR3 sequence: CASTRWAGYTF. DNA for the CDR3: TGCGCCAGCACCCGCTGGGCTGGCTACACCTTC.

The sample holds a few counts of this clone. This chain joins TRBV19 and TRBJ2-6; D remains unclear. The V end lost 5 bases, the J end lost 0 bases, and 17 bases lay between the germline ends. Germline V gene data show CDR1 as LNHDA and CDR2 as SQIVND (reference sequence). The CDR3 extends over 18 amino acids. Here the CDR3 reads CASSGFSRFSSGANVLTF. CDR3 bases: TGTGCCAGTAGTGGGTTCTCGAGATTCAGCTCTGGGGCCAACGTCCTGACTTTC.